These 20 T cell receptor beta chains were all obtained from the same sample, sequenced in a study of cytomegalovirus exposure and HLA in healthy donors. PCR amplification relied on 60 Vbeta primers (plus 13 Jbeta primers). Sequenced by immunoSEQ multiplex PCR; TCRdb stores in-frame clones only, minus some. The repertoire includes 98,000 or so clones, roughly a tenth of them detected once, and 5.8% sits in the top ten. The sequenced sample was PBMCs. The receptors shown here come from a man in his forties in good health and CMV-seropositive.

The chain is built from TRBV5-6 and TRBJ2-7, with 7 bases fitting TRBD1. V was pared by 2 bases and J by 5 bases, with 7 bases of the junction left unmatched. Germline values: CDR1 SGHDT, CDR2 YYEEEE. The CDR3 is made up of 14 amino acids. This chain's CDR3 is CASSFEGTADEQYF. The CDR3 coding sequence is TGTGCCAGCAGCTTCGAGGGGACAGCGGACGAGCAGTACTTC.

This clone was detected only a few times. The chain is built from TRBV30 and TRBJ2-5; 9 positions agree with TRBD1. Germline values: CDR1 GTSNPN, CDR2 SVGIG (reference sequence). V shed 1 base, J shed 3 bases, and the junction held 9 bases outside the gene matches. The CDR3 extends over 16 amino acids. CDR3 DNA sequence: TGTGCCTGGAGTGCCCTCACGGGACAGGGAAAAGAGACCCAGTACTTC. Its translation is CAWSALTGQGKETQYF.

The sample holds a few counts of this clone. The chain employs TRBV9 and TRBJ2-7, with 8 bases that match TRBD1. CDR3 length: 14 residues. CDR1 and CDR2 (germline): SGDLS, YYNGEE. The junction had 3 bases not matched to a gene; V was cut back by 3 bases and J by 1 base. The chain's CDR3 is CASSGGQASYEQYF. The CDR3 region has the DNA TGTGCCAGCAGCGGGGGACAGGCTTCCTACGAGCAGTACTTC.

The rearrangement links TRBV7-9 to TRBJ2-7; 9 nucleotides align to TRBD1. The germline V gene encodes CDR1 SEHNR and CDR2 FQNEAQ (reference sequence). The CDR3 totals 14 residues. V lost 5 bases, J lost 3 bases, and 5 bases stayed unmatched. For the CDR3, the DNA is TGTGCCAGCAGCCAACCGGGACAGGGCTACGAGCAGTACTTC. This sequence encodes CASSQPGQGYEQYF.

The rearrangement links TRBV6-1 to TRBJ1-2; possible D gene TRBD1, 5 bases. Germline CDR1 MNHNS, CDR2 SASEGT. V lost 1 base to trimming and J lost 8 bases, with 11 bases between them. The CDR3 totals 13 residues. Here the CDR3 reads CASSEGGEGGYTF. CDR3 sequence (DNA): TGTGCCAGCAGTGAAGGAGGGGAGGGAGGCTACACCTTC.

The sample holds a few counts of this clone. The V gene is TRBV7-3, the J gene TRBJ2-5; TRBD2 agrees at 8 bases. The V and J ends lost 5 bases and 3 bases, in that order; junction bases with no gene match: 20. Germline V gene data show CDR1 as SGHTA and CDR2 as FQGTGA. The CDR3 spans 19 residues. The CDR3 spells CASSPRGYRTGTRKETQYF. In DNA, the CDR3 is TGTGCCAGCAGCCCAAGGGGGTATCGGACCGGGACTAGGAAAGAGACCCAGTACTTC.

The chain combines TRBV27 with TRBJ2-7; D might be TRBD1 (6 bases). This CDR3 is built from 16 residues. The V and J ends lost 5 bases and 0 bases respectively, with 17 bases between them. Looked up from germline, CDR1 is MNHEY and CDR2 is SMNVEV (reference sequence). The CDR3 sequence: CASSRETGLPSYEQYF. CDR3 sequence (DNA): TGTGCCAGCAGTCGAGAGACAGGCCTACCCTCCTACGAGCAGTACTTC.

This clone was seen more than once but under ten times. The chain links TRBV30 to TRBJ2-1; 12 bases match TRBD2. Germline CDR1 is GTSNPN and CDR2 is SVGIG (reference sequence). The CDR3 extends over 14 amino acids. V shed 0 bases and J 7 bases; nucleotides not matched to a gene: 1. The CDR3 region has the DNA TGTGCCTGGAGTGTACTAGCGGGAGGAAATGAGCAGTTCTTC. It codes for CAWSVLAGGNEQFF.

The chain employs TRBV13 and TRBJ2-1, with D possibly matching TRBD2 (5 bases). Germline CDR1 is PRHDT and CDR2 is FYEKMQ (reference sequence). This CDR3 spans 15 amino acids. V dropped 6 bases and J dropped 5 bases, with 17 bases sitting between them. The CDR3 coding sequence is TGTGCCAGCAGTGGGGAGTACAAGATCGACAATGAGCAGTTCTTC. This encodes CASSGEYKIDNEQFF. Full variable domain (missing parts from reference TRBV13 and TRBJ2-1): AAGVIQSPRHLIKEKRETATLKCYPIPRHDTVYWYQQGPGQDPQFLISFYEKMQSDKGSIPDRFSAQQFSDYHSELNMSSLELGDSALYFCASSGEYKIDNEQFFGPGTRLTVL.

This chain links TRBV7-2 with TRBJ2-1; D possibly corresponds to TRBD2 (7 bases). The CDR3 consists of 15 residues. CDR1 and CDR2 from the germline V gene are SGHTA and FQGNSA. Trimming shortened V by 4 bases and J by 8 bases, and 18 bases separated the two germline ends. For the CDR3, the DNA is TGTGCCAGCAGCTCCCGACTAGGGGGGGGGTATGAGCAGTTCTTC. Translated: CASSSRLGGGYEQFF.

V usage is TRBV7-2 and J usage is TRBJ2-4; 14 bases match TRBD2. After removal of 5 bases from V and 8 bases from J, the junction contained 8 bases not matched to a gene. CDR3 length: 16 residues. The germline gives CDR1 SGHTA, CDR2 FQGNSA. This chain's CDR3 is CASSQGLAGAGYIQYF. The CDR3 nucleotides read TGTGCCAGCAGCCAGGGACTAGCGGGAGCAGGGTACATTCAGTACTTC.

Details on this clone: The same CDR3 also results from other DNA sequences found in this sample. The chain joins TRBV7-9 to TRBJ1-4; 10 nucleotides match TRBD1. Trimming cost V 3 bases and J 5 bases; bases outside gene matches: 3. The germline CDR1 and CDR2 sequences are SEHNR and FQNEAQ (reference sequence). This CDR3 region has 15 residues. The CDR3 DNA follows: TGTGCCAGCAGCTTGGACAGGGGGAAAAATGAAAAACTGTTTTTT. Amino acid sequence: CASSLDRGKNEKLFF.

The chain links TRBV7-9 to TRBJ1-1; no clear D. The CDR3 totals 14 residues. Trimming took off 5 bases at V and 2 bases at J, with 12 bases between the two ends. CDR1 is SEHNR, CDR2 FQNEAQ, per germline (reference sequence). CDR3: CASSPGDFNTEAFF. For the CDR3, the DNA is TGTGCCAGCAGCCCGGGAGACTTTAACACTGAAGCTTTCTTT.

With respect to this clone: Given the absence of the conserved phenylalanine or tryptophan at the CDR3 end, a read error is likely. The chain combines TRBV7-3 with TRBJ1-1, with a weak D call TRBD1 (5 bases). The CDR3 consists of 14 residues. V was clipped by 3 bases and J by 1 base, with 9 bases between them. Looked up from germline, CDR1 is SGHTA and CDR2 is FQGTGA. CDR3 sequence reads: CASSFGQTNTEAFL. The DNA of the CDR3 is TGTGCCAGCAGCTTTGGACAAACGAACACTGAAGCTTTCTTG.

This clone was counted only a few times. The CDR3 is CASSLEGGGYEQYF. The CDR3 coding sequence is TGTGCCAGCAGCTTAGAGGGCGGGGGCTACGAGCAGTACTTC. This chain links TRBV7-9 with TRBJ2-7; TRBD2 matches 7 bases. This CDR3 is built from 14 residues. Germline V gives CDR1 SEHNR, CDR2 FQNEAQ (reference sequence). Trimming cost V 1 base and J 3 bases; bases outside gene matches: 3. Drawing the rest from reference TRBV7-9 and TRBJ2-7, the complete variable domain is DTGVSQNPRHKITKRGQNVTFRCDPISEHNRLYWYRQTLGQGPEFLTYFQNEAQLEKSRLLSDRFSAERPKGSFSTLEIQRTEQGDSAMYLCASSLEGGGYEQYFGPGTRLTVT.

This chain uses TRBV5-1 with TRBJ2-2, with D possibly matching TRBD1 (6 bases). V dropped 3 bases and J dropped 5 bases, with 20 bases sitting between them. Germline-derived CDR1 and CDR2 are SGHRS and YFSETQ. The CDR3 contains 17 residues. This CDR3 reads CASSSHITDSKTGELFF. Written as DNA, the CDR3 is TGCGCCAGCAGCTCACACATCACGGACAGTAAAACCGGGGAGCTGTTTTTT.

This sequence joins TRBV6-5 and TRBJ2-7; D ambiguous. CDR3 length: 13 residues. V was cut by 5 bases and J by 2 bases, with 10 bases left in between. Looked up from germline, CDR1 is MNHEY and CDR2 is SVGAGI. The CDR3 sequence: CASSTDITYEQYF. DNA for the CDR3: TGTGCCAGCAGTACTGACATTACCTACGAGCAGTACTTC.

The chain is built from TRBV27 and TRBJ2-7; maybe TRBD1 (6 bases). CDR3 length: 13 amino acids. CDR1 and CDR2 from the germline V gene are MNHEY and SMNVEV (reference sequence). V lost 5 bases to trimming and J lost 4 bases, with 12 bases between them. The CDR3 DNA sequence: TGTGCCAGCAGTAGGGGACAAACATACGAGCAGTACTTC. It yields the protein CASSRGQTYEQYF.

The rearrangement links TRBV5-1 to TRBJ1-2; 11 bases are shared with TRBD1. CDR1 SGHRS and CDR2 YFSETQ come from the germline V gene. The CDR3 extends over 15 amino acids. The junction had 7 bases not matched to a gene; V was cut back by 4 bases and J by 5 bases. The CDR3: CASSEEGQGAYGYTF. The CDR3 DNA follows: TGCGCCAGCAGCGAGGAAGGACAGGGGGCTTATGGCTACACCTTC.

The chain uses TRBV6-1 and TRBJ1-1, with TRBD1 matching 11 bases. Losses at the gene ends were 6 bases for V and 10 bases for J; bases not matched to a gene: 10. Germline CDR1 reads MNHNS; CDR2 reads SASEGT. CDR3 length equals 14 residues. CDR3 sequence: CASRPGTGGYGAFF. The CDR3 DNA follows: TGTGCCAGCAGGCCCGGGACAGGGGGGTATGGAGCTTTCTTT.